The clone carrying this T cell receptor beta chain was observed at least ten times. Trimming took 8 bases from V and 2 from J; bases not matched to a gene: 3. The germline V gene encodes CDR1 SEHNR and CDR2 FQNEAQ (reference sequence). The CDR3 totals 13 residues. Attached unique molecular identifiers marked individual cDNA molecules. Via MiXCR, TCRdb re-called the 5' RACE reads, giving one row per CDR3 protein. Of tens of thousands of distinct CDR3 sequences in the sample, approximately 4.8% are singletons; the top ten hold 10%. This sample is part of a study of early T cells in non-severe SARS-CoV-2 infection.

This receptor was obtained from an adult who was a healthcare worker with PCR-confirmed SARS-CoV-2 infection or an uninfected control (not recorded which). The rearrangement joins TRBV7-9 to TRBJ2-7, with 10 bases aligning to TRBD1. The sequencing sample was made of whole blood. The CDR3 DNA reads as TGTGCCAGCGGTGGACAGGGGGCCTACGAGCAGTACTTC. Amino acid sequence: CASGGQGAYEQYF.